This T cell receptor beta chain was observed in a study of blood T cell repertoires in COVID-19. Across the study: In each case, the material was cDNA or gDNA derived from T cells, B-cell-depleted T cells, or PBMCs.

The protocol was immunoSEQ multiplex PCR, while the TCRdb copy is restricted to in-frame clones and leaves out a portion. The sample contains 270,000 or so clones, around nine tenths of which appear only once. In terms of age and location, participants ranged from about 18 to 95 years and lived in about two dozen US areas. The V segment lost 0 bases and the J segment 5 bases; nucleotides outside the gene matches: 1. This CDR3 is 15 amino acids long. Germline V gives CDR1 SGHRS, CDR2 YFSETQ. Source material: PBMCs or T cells enriched from blood (not recorded which). The chain couples TRBV5-1 to TRBJ1-6; 8 bases are a match to TRBD1. This TCR was recovered from a woman aged 18-35 years who had recovered from COVID-19. This CDR3 reads CASSLGTGNNSPLHF. CDR3 nucleotides: TGCGCCAGCAGCTTGGGGACAGGGAATAATTCACCCCTCCACTTT.